The 6 T cell receptor beta chains below come from one sample, sequenced in a study of pediatric ulcerative colitis. Sequencing used immunoSEQ multiplex PCR; TCRdb keeps in-frame clones, though not all of them. The sample has 15,000 or so clones, approximately 90% seen once. Sequencing was performed on blood. The source is a boy younger than 18 with moderate ulcerative colitis.

This chain joins TRBV30 and TRBJ2-7; TRBD1 agrees at 7 bases. The CDR3 totals 12 residues. Germline CDR1 is GTSNPN and CDR2 is SVGIG (reference sequence). V shed 3 bases and J 6 bases; nucleotides not matched to a gene: 5. The CDR3 DNA sequence: TGTGCCTGGAGCTCCACAGGGGTCGAGCAGTACTTC. This encodes CAWSSTGVEQYF.

The chain combines TRBV19 with TRBJ1-2; 7 nucleotides align to TRBD1. Losses at the gene ends were 9 bases for V and 4 bases for J; bases not matched to a gene: 14. Germline-derived CDR1 and CDR2 are LNHDA and SQIVND (reference sequence). The CDR3 has 15 amino acids. CDR3 in DNA: TGTGCCAGCTCTTTTTCAGGGGGAGGGAGCTATGGCTACACCTTC. Its translation is CASSFSGGGSYGYTF.

V is TRBV18 and J is TRBJ2-7, with unresolved D. This CDR3 region has 14 residues. Trimming removed 3 bases from V and 0 bases from J, with 9 bases in between. Germline CDR1 KGHSH, CDR2 LQKENI. This chain's CDR3 is CASSPYSSSYEQYF. The CDR3 region has the DNA TGTGCCAGCTCACCCTACAGTTCCTCCTACGAGCAGTACTTC.

V gene TRBV5-1 combines with J gene TRBJ2-1; D is perhaps TRBD1 (6 bases). Trimming removed 0 bases at V and 5 bases at J, with 18 bases between. Germline V gene data show CDR1 as SGHRS and CDR2 as YFSETQ. CDR3 length equals 17 residues. This CDR3 is CASSLGQEPVTNNEQFF. The DNA for the CDR3 is TGCGCCAGCAGCTTGGGACAGGAACCAGTGACAAACAATGAGCAGTTCTTC.

The gene calls are TRBV4-2 and TRBJ2-1; 9 bases map to TRBD2. CDR1 and CDR2 from the germline V gene are LGHNA and YNFKEQ. The J segment lost 8 bases and the V segment lost 0 bases, leaving 5 bases of the junction unmatched. The CDR3 is 15 amino acids. The CDR3 DNA reads as TGTGCCAGCAGCCAAGATGCTAGCGGGATGGATGAGCAGTTCTTC. Translated, it gives CASSQDASGMDEQFF.

This rearrangement joins TRBV5-6 to TRBJ2-6, with D hard to call. Germline V gives CDR1 SGHDT, CDR2 YYEEEE. This CDR3 comprises 17 residues. The V and J ends lost 7 bases and 14 bases respectively, with 31 bases between them. The CDR3, as DNA: TGTGCCAGCGGCAGCAGCAATAGTACAAAGTCGGGCCAACTCCTGACTTTC. Translated: CASGSSNSTKSGQLLTF.